The clone carrying this T cell receptor beta chain has more than one count but fewer than ten. Its antigen remains unknown. This specimen comes from a study of tissue T cells after allogeneic stem cell transplantation. Overall study context: Pathologist H&E review favored samples with visible lymphocytes for sequencing among multiple samples.

Points from the study as a whole: In patients and mice, blood and spleen missed much of tissue repertoire. The patient cohort was small and clinically heterogeneous, with limited sampling depth.

Clones were read by immunoSEQ multiplex PCR, and TCRdb kept only the in-frame ones, dropping some. The repertoire has about 24,000 clones, around four fifths of them found once; the top ten carry about 8.3%. The length of the CDR3 is 14 residues. CDR1 is MGHDK, CDR2 SYGVNS, per germline. The germline V and J ends were trimmed by 6 bases and 4 bases, with 13 bases remaining between them. This chain uses TRBV25-1 with TRBJ1-5; D uncertain. This sequence originates from a female donor over 55 with lung cancer. The sample consisted of tissue from the ileum, taken at autopsy. CDR3 in DNA: TGTGCCAGCAGCAAGGGATCGGGTAATCAGCCCCAGCATTTT. Translation gives CASSKGSGNQPQHF.